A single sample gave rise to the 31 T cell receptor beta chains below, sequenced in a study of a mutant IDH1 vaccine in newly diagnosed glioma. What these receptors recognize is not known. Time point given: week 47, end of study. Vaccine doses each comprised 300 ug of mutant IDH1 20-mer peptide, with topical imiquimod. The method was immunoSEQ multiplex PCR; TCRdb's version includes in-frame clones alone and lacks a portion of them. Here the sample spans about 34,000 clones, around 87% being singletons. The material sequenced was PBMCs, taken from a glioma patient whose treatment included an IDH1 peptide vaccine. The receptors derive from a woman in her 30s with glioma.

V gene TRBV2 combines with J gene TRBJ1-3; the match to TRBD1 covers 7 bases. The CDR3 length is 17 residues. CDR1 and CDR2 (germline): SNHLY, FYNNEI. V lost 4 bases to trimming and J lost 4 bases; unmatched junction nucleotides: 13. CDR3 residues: CASSGRQGLFSGNTIYF. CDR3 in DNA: TGTGCCAGCAGTGGTAGACAGGGCTTATTCTCGGGAAACACCATATATTTT.

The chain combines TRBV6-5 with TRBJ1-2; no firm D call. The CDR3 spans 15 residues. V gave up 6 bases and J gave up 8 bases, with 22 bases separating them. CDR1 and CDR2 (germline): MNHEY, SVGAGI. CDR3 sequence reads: CASRTPGPGARGYTF. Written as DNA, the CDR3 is TGTGCCAGCAGGACCCCCGGCCCCGGAGCCAGGGGCTACACCTTC.

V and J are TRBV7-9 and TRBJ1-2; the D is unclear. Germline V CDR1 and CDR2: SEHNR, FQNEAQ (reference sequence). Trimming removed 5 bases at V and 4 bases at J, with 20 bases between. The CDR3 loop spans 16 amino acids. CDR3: CASSPRLRESAYGYTF. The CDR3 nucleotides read TGTGCCAGCAGCCCACGTTTGCGGGAGTCGGCCTATGGCTACACCTTC.

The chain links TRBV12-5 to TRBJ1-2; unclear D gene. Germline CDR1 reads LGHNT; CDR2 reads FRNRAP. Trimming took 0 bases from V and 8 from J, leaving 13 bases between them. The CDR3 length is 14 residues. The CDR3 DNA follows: TGTGCTAGTGGTTTGGTAGTCGGCGTGGGAGGCTACACCTTC. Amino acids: CASGLVVGVGGYTF.

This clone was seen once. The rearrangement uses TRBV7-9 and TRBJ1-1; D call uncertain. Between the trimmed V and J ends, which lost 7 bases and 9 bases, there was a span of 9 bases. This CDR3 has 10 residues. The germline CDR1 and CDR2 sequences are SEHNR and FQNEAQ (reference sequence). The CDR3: CASNFPQAFF. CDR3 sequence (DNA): TGTGCCAGCAACTTCCCACAAGCTTTCTTT.

The CDR3, as DNA: TGTGCCAGCAGCACTCACACAGGGACTGAAGCTTTCTTT. Encoded protein: CASSTHTGTEAFF. The V gene is TRBV9, the J gene TRBJ1-1, with D perhaps TRBD1 (6 bases). Germline values: CDR1 SGDLS, CDR2 YYNGEE. The CDR3 covers 13 residues. Trimming removed 4 bases at V and 5 bases at J, with 12 bases between.

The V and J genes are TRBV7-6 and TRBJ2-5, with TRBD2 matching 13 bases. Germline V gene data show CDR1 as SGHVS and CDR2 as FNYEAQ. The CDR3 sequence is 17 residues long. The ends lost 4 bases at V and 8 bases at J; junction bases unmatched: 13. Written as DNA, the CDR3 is TGTGCCAGCAGCTCGGAGACTAGCGGGGGGCCCTGGGGAACCCAGTACTTC. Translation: CASSSETSGGPWGTQYF.

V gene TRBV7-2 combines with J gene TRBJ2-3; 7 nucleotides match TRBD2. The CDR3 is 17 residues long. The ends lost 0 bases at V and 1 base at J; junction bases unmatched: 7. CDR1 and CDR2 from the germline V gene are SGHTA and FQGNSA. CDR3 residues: CASSLARLAGGTDTQYF. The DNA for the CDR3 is TGTGCCAGCAGCTTAGCCCGTTTGGCGGGGGGCACAGATACGCAGTATTTT.

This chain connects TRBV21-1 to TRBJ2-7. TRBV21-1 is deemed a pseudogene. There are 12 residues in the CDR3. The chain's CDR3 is CASSVGSYEQYF. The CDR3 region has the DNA TGTGCCAGCAGCGTAGGCAGCTACGAGCAGTACTTC.

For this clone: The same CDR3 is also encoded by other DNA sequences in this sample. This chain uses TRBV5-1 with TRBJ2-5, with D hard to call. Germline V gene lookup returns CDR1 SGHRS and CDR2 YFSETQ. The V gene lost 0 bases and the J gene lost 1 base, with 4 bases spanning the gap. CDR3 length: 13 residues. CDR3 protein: CASSLGSQETQYF. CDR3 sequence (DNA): TGCGCCAGCAGCTTGGGCAGCCAAGAGACCCAGTACTTC.

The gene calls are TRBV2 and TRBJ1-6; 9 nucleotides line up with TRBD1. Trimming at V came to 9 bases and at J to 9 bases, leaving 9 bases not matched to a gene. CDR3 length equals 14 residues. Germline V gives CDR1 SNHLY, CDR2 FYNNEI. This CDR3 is CARGVGQGFSPLHF. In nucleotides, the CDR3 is TGTGCCAGGGGAGTGGGACAGGGATTTTCACCCCTCCACTTT.

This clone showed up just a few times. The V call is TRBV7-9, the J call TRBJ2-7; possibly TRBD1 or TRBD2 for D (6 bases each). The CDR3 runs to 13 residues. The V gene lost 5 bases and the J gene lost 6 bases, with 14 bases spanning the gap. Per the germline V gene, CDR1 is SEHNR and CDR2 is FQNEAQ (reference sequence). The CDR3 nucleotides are TGTGCCAGCAGCCAGCCAGGAGGGGGCGAGCAGTACTTC. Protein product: CASSQPGGGEQYF.

The DNA of the CDR3 is TGTGCCAGCAGCCAAGTAGAAGGGGGCAATCAGCCCCAGCATTTT. It codes for CASSQVEGGNQPQHF. The rearrangement uses TRBV4-2 and TRBJ1-5; possible D gene TRBD1, 5 bases. The CDR3 is 15 residues long. V was pared by 1 base and J by 2 bases, with 9 bases between. Germline loops: CDR1 LGHNA, CDR2 YNFKEQ.

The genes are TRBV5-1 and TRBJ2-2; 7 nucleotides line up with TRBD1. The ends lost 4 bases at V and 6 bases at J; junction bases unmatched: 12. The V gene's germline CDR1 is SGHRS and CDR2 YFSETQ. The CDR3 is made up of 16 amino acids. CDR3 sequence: CASSPGLRGLAGELFF. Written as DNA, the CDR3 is TGCGCCAGCAGCCCTGGTCTGAGGGGGCTGGCCGGGGAGCTGTTTTTT.

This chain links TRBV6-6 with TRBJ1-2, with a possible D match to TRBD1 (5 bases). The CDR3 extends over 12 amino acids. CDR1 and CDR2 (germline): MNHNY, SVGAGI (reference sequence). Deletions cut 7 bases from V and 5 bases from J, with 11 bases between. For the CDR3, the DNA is TGTGCCAGCACCGACAGAACATATGGCTACACCTTC. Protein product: CASTDRTYGYTF.

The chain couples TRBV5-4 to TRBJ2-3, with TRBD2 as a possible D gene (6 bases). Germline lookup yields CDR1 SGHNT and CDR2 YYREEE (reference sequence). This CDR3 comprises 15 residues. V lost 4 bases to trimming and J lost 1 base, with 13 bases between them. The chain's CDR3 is CASSPGDRGTDTQYF. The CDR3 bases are TGTGCCAGCAGCCCGGGGGATCGTGGCACAGATACGCAGTATTTT.

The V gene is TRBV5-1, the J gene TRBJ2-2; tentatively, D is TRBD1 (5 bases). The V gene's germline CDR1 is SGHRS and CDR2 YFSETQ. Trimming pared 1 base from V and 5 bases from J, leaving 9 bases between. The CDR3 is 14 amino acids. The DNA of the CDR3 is TGCGCCAGCAGCTTGTCAGGGTTGACCGGGGAGCTGTTTTTT. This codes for CASSLSGLTGELFF.

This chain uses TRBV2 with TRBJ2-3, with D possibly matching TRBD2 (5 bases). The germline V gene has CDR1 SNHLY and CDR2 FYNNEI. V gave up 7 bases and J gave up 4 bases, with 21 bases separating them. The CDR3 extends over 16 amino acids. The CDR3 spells CASTSARGVLADTQYF. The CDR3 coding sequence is TGTGCCAGCACCTCTGCACGGGGAGTTCTCGCAGATACGCAGTATTTT.

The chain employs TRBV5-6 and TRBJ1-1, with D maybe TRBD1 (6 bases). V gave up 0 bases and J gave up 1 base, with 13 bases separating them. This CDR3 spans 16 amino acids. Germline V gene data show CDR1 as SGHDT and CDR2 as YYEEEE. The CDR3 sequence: CASSLAGVRGNTEAFF. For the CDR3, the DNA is TGTGCCAGCAGCTTGGCCGGGGTCAGGGGGAACACTGAAGCTTTCTTT.

The chain's CDR3 is CASSRGGETDTQYF. In nucleotides, the CDR3 is TGCGCCAGCAGCCGGGGCGGGGAGACAGATACGCAGTATTTT. The rearrangement uses TRBV5-1 and TRBJ2-3, with D possibly matching TRBD2 (6 bases). CDR1 and CDR2 from the germline V gene are SGHRS and YFSETQ. Trimming took 4 bases from V and 3 from J, leaving 12 bases between them. The CDR3 length is 14 residues.

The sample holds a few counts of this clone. The CDR3 bases are TGTGCCAGCAGCCCCTACTTCGGGGGGCCGGGAGAGACCCAGTACTTC. This encodes CASSPYFGGPGETQYF. The V and J genes are TRBV13 and TRBJ2-5, with a tentative D call TRBD2 (7 bases). The CDR3 consists of 16 residues. Germline V gives CDR1 PRHDT, CDR2 FYEKMQ (reference sequence). The V gene lost 5 bases and the J gene lost 4 bases, with 20 bases spanning the gap.

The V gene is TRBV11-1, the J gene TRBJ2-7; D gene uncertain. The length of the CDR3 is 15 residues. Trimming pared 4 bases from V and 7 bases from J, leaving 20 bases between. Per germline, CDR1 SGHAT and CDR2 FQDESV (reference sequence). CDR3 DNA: TGTGCCAGCAGCTCAATCAGGACCCCCCCGTGGGAGCAGTACTTC. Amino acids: CASSSIRTPPWEQYF.

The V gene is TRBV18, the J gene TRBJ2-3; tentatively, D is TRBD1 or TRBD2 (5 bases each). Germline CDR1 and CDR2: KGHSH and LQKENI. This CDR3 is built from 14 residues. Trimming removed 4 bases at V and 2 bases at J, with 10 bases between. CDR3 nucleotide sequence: TGTGCCAGCTCACGGGACGGCTTCACAGATACGCAGTATTTT. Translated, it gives CASSRDGFTDTQYF.

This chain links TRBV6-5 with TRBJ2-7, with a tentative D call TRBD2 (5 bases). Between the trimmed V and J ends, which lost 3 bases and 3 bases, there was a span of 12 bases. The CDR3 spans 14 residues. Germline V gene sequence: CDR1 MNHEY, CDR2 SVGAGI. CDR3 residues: CASSYLRAGYEQYF. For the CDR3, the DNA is TGTGCCAGCAGTTATTTGAGGGCCGGCTACGAGCAGTACTTC.

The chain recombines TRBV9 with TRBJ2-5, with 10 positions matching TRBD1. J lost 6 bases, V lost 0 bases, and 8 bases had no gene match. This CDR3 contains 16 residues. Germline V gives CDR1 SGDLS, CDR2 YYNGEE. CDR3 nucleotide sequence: TGTGCCAGCAGCGTAGCCCTTGACAGGGGGCAAAAGACCCAGTACTTC. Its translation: CASSVALDRGQKTQYF.

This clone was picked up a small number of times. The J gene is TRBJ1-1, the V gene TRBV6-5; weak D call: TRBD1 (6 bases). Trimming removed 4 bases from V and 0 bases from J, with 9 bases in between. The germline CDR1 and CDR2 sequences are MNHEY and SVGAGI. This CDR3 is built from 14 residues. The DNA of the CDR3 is TGTGCCAGCAGTTTACAGGGAATGAACACTGAAGCTTTCTTT. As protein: CASSLQGMNTEAFF.

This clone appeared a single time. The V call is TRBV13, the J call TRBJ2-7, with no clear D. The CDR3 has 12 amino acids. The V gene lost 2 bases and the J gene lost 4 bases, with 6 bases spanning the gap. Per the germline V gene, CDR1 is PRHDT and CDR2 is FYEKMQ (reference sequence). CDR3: CASSLFGYEQYF. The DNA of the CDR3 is TGTGCCAGCAGCTTATTTGGATACGAGCAGTACTTC.

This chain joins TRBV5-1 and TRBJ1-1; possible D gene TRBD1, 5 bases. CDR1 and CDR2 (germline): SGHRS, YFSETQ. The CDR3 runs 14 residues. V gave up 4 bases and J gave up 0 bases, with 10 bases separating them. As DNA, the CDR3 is TGCGCCAGCAGCCAGGGACGGTTGAACACTGAAGCTTTCTTT. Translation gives CASSQGRLNTEAFF.

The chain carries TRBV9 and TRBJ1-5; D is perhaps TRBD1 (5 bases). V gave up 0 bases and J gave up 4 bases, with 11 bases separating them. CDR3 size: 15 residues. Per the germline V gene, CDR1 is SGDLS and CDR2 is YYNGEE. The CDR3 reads CASSVAVGPNQPQHF. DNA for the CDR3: TGTGCCAGCAGCGTAGCGGTGGGGCCAAATCAGCCCCAGCATTTT.

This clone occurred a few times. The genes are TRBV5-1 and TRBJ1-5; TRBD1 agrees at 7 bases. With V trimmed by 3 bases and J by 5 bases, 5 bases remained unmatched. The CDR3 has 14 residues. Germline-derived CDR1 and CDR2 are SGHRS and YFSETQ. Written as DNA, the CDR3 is TGCGCCAGCAGCTGGGGGACAGAATATCAGCCCCAGCATTTT. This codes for CASSWGTEYQPQHF.

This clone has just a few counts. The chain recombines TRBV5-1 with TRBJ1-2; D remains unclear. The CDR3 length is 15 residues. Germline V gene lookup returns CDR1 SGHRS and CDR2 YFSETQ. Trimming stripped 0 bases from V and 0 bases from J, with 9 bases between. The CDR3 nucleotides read TGCGCCAGCAGCTTGGCCCCTACCCCTAACTATGGCTACACCTTC. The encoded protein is CASSLAPTPNYGYTF.